This T cell receptor (beta chain) was documented in a study of T cell responses to AZD1222 COVID-19 vaccine. Libraries were prepared by immunoSEQ multiplex PCR; TCRdb keeps only in-frame clonotypes and omits some of them. This table has over 110,000 clones, 85% to 90% appearing once. The sequence came from an adult who received the AZD1222 COVID-19 vaccine. The sample consisted of peripheral blood, taken 28 days after the second AZD1222 dose.

In DNA form, the CDR3 reads TGTGCCAGCAGCCAGCAGGGAGGGAACACCGGGGAGCTGTTTTTT. Translated: CASSQQGGNTGELFF. The chain is built from TRBV5-4 and TRBJ2-2, with D possibly TRBD2 on 6 matching bases. This CDR3 is built from 15 residues. CDR1 and CDR2 (germline): SGHNT, YYREEE (reference sequence). Trimming took off 4 bases at V and 1 base at J, with 11 bases between the two ends.